The next 13 T cell receptor beta chains were all read from a single sample in a study of tissue T cells after allogeneic stem cell transplantation (dated by TCRdb to between 2020 and 2023). Taken with the paper, the label for time point translates to: recipient (host-origin) PBMCs collected before allo-HCT. Libraries came from the immunoSEQ multiplex PCR assay. Not all clones reach the TCRdb copy of this immuneACCESS table, which keeps in-frame sequences only. Checked studies attribute under half of the gap to unresolved V genes and leave the rest unexplained. The sample data list around 25,000 clones, and about 90% of these were observed just once. The ten biggest clones cover 2% to 2.5% of the sample. Sequenced material: blood, taken before transplantation. These receptors were obtained from a male donor at least 60 years old who later had graft-versus-host disease after an allogeneic stem cell transplant.

This rearrangement joins TRBV5-1 to TRBJ1-2, with D hard to call. The V and J ends lost 0 bases and 3 bases respectively, with 6 bases between them. The CDR3 consists of 13 residues. The germline V gene encodes CDR1 SGHRS and CDR2 YFSETQ. The CDR3 region is CASSLAGYYGYTF. The CDR3 region has the DNA TGCGCCAGCAGCTTGGCAGGCTACTATGGCTACACCTTC. Combining the CDR3 with reference TRBV5-1 and TRBJ1-2 gives the whole variable domain KAGVTQTPRYLIKTRGQQVTLSCSPISGHRSVSWYQQTPGQGLQFLFEYFSETQRNKGNFPGRFSGRQFSNSRSEMNVSTLELGDSALYLCASSLAGYYGYTFGSGTRLTVV.

The rearrangement links TRBV5-1 to TRBJ2-7; possibly TRBD1 for D (6 bases). The CDR3 extends over 16 amino acids. CDR1 and CDR2 from the germline V gene are SGHRS and YFSETQ. V lost 4 bases and J lost 3, with 20 bases in between. CDR3 sequence: CASSLDSFTTRYEQYF. Here the CDR3 DNA reads TGCGCCAGCAGCCTGGACAGTTTCACTACTCGCTACGAGCAGTACTTC.

This clone was seen a few times. The V and J genes are TRBV5-1 and TRBJ2-5, with D perhaps TRBD1 (5 bases). Germline V lookup: CDR1 SGHRS, CDR2 YFSETQ. CDR3 size: 14 residues. Trimming removed 3 bases at V and 0 bases at J, with 9 bases between. The chain's CDR3 is CASSWAGYQETQYF. CDR3 sequence (DNA): TGCGCCAGCAGCTGGGCAGGGTACCAAGAGACCCAGTACTTC.

The chain has TRBV10-3 and TRBJ2-3; 8 bases align to TRBD1. The CDR3 covers 16 residues. After removal of 3 bases from V and 0 bases from J, the junction contained 5 bases not matched to a gene. In germline, CDR1 is ENHRY, CDR2 SYGVKD. CDR3 sequence: CAISDTGTGSTDTQYF. The CDR3 DNA follows: TGTGCCATCAGTGATACCGGGACAGGAAGCACAGATACGCAGTATTTT.

The V call is TRBV3-1 (or the pseudogene TRBV3-2), the J call TRBJ1-1, with D perhaps matching TRBD1 (5 bases). The CDR3 spans 15 residues. CDR1 LGHDT and CDR2 YNNKEL come from the germline V gene (reference sequence). With 1 base removed from V and 4 bases from J, the gap between germline ends came to 13 bases. CDR3 sequence (DNA): TGTGCCAGCAGCCAAGCGGTCAGGGCTGCCACTGAAGCTTTCTTT. It codes for CASSQAVRAATEAFF.

The V and J genes are TRBV30 and TRBJ2-7, with no clear D. Trimming took off 4 bases at V and 7 bases at J, with 14 bases between the two ends. CDR1 and CDR2 from the germline V gene are GTSNPN and SVGIG (reference sequence). The CDR3 is made up of 12 amino acids. In DNA form, the CDR3 reads TGTGCCTGGAAAGGTCCCGTGAGGGAGCAGTACTTC. Its translation: CAWKGPVREQYF.

The V and J genes are TRBV5-5 and TRBJ2-7, with D unclear. This CDR3 contains 12 residues. V was shortened by 4 bases and J by 4 bases, with 9 bases between the two germline ends. Germline lookup yields CDR1 SGHKS and CDR2 YYEKEE (reference sequence). The CDR3 sequence: CASSVTYYEQYF. CDR3 nucleotide sequence: TGTGCCAGCAGCGTGACATATTACGAGCAGTACTTC.

DNA of the CDR3: TGTGCCAGTAGTATACAGGGGTATGGCTACACCTTC. Its translation is CASSIQGYGYTF. The chain links TRBV19 to TRBJ1-2, with a possible D match to TRBD1 (6 bases). In germline, CDR1 is LNHDA, CDR2 SQIVND (reference sequence). Trimming removed 2 bases at V and 5 bases at J, with 6 bases between. This CDR3 is 12 amino acids long.

The V call is TRBV5-1, the J call TRBJ2-6; tentative D call: TRBD2 (7 bases). The length of the CDR3 is 15 residues. The germline V and J ends were trimmed by 4 bases and 4 bases, with 12 bases remaining between them. From germline, CDR1 is SGHRS and CDR2 YFSETQ. CDR3 protein: CASSGAGAGANVLTF. In DNA, the CDR3 is TGCGCCAGCAGCGGGGCGGGGGCCGGGGCCAACGTCCTGACTTTC.

The chain couples TRBV5-6 to TRBJ2-3; D tentatively fits TRBD1 or TRBD2 (6 bases each). This CDR3 comprises 12 residues. V lost 5 bases and J 10 bases, leaving 14 bases between the germline ends. From germline, CDR1 is SGHDT and CDR2 YYEEEE. As DNA, the CDR3 is TGTGCCAGCAGGGAGGGGGGTTCTTCGCAGTATTTT. Protein product: CASREGGSSQYF.

The chain couples TRBV25-1 to TRBJ1-2; unclear D gene. V was shortened by 1 base and J by 4 bases, with 7 bases between the two germline ends. CDR3 size: 13 residues. Germline V gives CDR1 MGHDK, CDR2 SYGVNS. The CDR3 DNA reads TGTGCCAGCAGTGAATTCGTCGGCTATGGCTACACCTTC. Protein: CASSEFVGYGYTF.

The chain joins TRBV15 to TRBJ1-2; TRBD1 is a possible D gene (5 bases). V lost 3 bases and J 7 bases, leaving 15 bases between the germline ends. Germline V gene sequence: CDR1 LNHNV, CDR2 YYDKDF (reference sequence). This CDR3 is built from 14 residues. The CDR3 is CATSSLGGVGGYTF. CDR3 in DNA: TGTGCCACCAGCAGTCTTGGGGGGGTGGGTGGCTACACCTTC. Full variable domain (missing parts from reference TRBV15 and TRBJ1-2): DAMVIQNPRYQVTQFGKPVTLSCSQTLNHNVMYWYQQKSSQAPKLLFHYYDKDFNNEADTPDNFQSRRPNTSFCFLDIRSPGLGDTAMYLCATSSLGGVGGYTFGSGTRLTVV.

This chain uses TRBV10-3 with TRBJ2-3; maybe TRBD2 (6 bases). This CDR3 spans 17 amino acids. The germline V and J ends were trimmed by 5 bases and 6 bases, with 24 bases remaining between them. Germline V gene data show CDR1 as ENHRY and CDR2 as SYGVKD. In nucleotides, the CDR3 is TGTGCCATCAGTCCAATCCGGGACCTACCCGCGGGGGATACGCAGTATTTT. Its protein product is CAISPIRDLPAGDTQYF.